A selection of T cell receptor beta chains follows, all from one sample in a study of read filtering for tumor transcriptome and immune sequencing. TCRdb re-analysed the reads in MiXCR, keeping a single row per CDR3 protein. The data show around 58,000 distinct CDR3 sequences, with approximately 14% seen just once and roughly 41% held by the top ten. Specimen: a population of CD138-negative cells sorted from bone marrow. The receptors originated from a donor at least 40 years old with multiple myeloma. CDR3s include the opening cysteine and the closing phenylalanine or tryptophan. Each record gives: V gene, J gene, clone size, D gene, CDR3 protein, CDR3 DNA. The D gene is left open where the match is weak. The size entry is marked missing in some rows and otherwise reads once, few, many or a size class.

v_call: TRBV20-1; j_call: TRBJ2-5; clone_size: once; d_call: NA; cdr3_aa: CSAREAREWETQYF; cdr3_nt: TGCAGTGCTAGAGAAGCCAGAGAGTGGGAGACCCAGTACTTC
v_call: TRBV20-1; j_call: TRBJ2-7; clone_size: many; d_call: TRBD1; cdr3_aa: CSARDHRDRDEQYF; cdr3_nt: TGCAGTGCTAGAGATCATCGGGACAGGGACGAGCAGTACTTC
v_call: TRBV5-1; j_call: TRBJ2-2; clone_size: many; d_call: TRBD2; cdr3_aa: CASNPSGRTGELFF; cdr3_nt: TGCGCCAGCAACCCTAGCGGGAGGACCGGGGAGCTGTTTTTT
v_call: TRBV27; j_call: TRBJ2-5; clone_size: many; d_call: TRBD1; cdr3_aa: CASSRRDRGSETQYF; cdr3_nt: TGTGCCAGCAGTCGCCGGGACAGGGGATCAGAGACCCAGTACTTC
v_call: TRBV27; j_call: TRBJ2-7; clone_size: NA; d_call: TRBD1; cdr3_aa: CASSPGTGRTYEQYF; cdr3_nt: TGTGCCAGCAGTCCCGGGACAGGGAGGACCTACGAGCAGTACTTC
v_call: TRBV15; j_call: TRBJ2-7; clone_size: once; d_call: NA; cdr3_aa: CATSLGWNEQYF; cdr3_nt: TGTGCCACCAGCTTAGGTTGGAACGAGCAGTACTTC
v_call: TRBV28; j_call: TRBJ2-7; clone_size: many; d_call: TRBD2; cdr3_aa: CASSPRGSGKYEQYF; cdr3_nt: TGTGCCAGCAGTCCACGGGGGAGCGGGAAGTACGAGCAGTACTTC
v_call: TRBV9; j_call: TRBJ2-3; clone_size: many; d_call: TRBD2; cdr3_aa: CASSPWTSGSSGTQYF; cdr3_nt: TGTGCCAGCAGCCCTTGGACTAGCGGGAGTTCGGGCACGCAGTATTTT
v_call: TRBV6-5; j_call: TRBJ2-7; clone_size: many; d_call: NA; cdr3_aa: CASGIVGAYEQYF; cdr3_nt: TGTGCCAGCGGTATCGTCGGGGCGTACGAGCAGTACTTC
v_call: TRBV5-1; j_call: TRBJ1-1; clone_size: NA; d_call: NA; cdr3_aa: CASSSHTAWDTEAFF; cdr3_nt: TGCGCCAGCAGCTCCCACACGGCTTGGGACACTGAAGCTTTCTTT
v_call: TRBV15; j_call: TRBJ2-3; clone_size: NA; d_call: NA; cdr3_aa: CATSSDGQRTDTQYF; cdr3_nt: TGTGCCACCAGCAGCGATGGGCAGCGCACAGATACGCAGTATTTT
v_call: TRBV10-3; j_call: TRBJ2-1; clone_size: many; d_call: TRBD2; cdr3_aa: CAIGRGLAGSTEQFF; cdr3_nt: TGTGCCATCGGAAGAGGACTAGCGGGGAGTACAGAGCAGTTCTTC
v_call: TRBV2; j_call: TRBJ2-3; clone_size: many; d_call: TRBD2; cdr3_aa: CASLGGILSTDTQYF; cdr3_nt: TGTGCCAGCTTGGGGGGGATACTAAGCACAGATACGCAGTATTTT
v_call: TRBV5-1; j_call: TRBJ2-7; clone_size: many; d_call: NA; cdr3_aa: CASSLEGQPRDEQYF; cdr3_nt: TGCGCCAGCAGCTTGGAAGGACAGCCCAGGGACGAGCAGTACTTC